The 25 T cell receptor beta chains listed next were all sequenced from one sample in a study of cytomegalovirus exposure and HLA in healthy donors. Profiled with immunoSEQ multiplex PCR; TCRdb holds only in-frame clones, not every one. Here the sample spans some 150,000 clones, more than 75% being singletons. Material: PBMCs. The receptors originated from a woman in her 30s in good health and CMV-seronegative.

The chain uses TRBV29-1 and TRBJ1-1; D unclear. Trimming shortened V by 2 bases and J by 1 base, and 5 bases separated the two germline ends. The CDR3 has 12 residues. Germline V gives CDR1 SQVTM, CDR2 ANQGSEA. As DNA, the CDR3 is TGCAGCGTTGAAAGACAGAACACTGAAGCTTTCTTT. This codes for CSVERQNTEAFF.

This clone was detected only once. The chain employs TRBV27 and TRBJ2-1, with D unclear. There are 14 residues in the CDR3. With 4 bases removed from V and 2 bases from J, the gap between germline ends came to 9 bases. Germline V lookup: CDR1 MNHEY, CDR2 SMNVEV (reference sequence). CDR3 sequence: CASSSPYTYNEQFF. The CDR3 bases are TGTGCCAGCAGTTCCCCATACACCTACAATGAGCAGTTCTTC.

The chain joins TRBV5-1 to TRBJ1-6, with unresolved D. V was trimmed by 7 bases and J by 8 bases, leaving 25 bases between them. This CDR3 has 17 residues. Per germline, CDR1 SGHRS and CDR2 YFSETQ. DNA of the CDR3: TGCGCCAGCTTTGGATGGTTGCGGGTATTTAGTGATTCACCCCTCCACTTT. It specifies CASFGWLRVFSDSPLHF.

This chain uses TRBV5-6 with TRBJ2-1; tentative D call: TRBD1 (6 bases). CDR1 and CDR2 from the germline V gene are SGHDT and YYEEEE. Trimming stripped 4 bases from V and 5 bases from J, with 10 bases between. The CDR3 is 13 residues long. The CDR3 here is CASSGGFHNEQFF. The CDR3 nucleotides are TGTGCCAGCAGCGGGGGCTTCCACAATGAGCAGTTCTTC.

This chain uses TRBV27 with TRBJ1-2; D is unresolved. CDR1 is MNHEY and CDR2 is SMNVEV in the germline V gene (reference sequence). The CDR3 sequence is 17 residues long. Trimming cost V 6 bases and J 4 bases, with 24 bases left between them. CDR3 amino acids: CASRVNTHPGLPYGYTF. The CDR3 nucleotides are TGTGCCAGCAGAGTCAATACCCATCCAGGACTGCCCTATGGCTACACCTTC.

V gene TRBV5-6 combines with J gene TRBJ2-5; the D gene is possibly TRBD1 (5 bases). Trimming cost V 0 bases and J 5 bases, with 11 bases left between them. The CDR3 consists of 14 residues. CDR1 and CDR2 from the germline V gene are SGHDT and YYEEEE. The CDR3 here is CASSLGLGAETQYF. Written as DNA, the CDR3 is TGTGCCAGCAGCTTGGGTTTAGGGGCGGAGACCCAGTACTTC.

The CDR3 DNA reads TGTGCCAGCAGCCAAGGGACAGGGCCATCCTACGAGCAGTACTTC. Amino acid sequence: CASSQGTGPSYEQYF. V is TRBV7-7 and J is TRBJ2-7, with 9 bases lining up with TRBD1. CDR1 and CDR2 (germline): SSHAT, FNYEAQ (reference sequence). V gave up 5 bases and J gave up 1 base; unmatched junction bases: 6. This CDR3 is built from 15 residues.

The V and J genes are TRBV19 and TRBJ2-2; 16 bases line up with TRBD2. Germline V gives CDR1 LNHDA, CDR2 SQIVND (reference sequence). V lost 3 bases to trimming and J lost 8 bases; unmatched junction nucleotides: 6. The CDR3 has 17 residues. CDR3 sequence: CASSIGGTSGGAGELFF. CDR3 coding DNA: TGTGCCAGTAGTATTGGAGGGACTAGCGGGGGGGCTGGGGAGCTGTTTTTT.

In the case of this clone: A read error may account for a junction end that differs from germline. V is TRBV13 and J is TRBJ2-1, with TRBD2 matching 7 bases. The CDR3 is 15 amino acids. The germline V gene has CDR1 PRHDT and CDR2 FYEKMQ (reference sequence). The CDR3, as DNA: TGTGCCAGCAGCCTAGGAGCGGGGCCATACAATGAGCAGTTCTTC. Translated: CASSLGAGPYNEQFF.

The chain employs TRBV5-1 and TRBJ1-2, with D perhaps matching TRBD1 (6 bases). Trimming removed 0 bases at V and 4 bases at J, with 13 bases between. Germline CDR1 and CDR2: SGHRS and YFSETQ. CDR3 size: 15 residues. The CDR3: CASSLVARGGYGYTF. The CDR3 bases are TGCGCCAGCAGCTTGGTTGCGAGGGGGGGCTATGGCTACACCTTC. The full variable domain, completed using reference TRBV5-1 and TRBJ1-2, is KAGVTQTPRYLIKTRGQQVTLSCSPISGHRSVSWYQQTPGQGLQFLFEYFSETQRNKGNFPGRFSGRQFSNSRSEMNVSTLELGDSALYLCASSLVARGGYGYTFGSGTRLTVV.

The V gene is TRBV5-1, the J gene TRBJ1-1; a weak D match, TRBD1 (6 bases). CDR1 and CDR2 (germline): SGHRS, YFSETQ. This CDR3 region has 15 residues. V lost 0 bases and J lost 4, with 13 bases in between. CDR3 amino acids: CASSLDGGRGTEAFF. The CDR3 DNA follows: TGCGCCAGCAGCTTGGATGGGGGCAGGGGCACTGAAGCTTTCTTT.

This clone occurred once. The J gene is TRBJ1-1, the V gene TRBV6-5; 7 nucleotides line up with TRBD1. The CDR3 sequence is 13 residues long. J lost 9 bases, V lost 4 bases, and 8 bases had no gene match. Germline-derived CDR1 and CDR2 are MNHEY and SVGAGI. CDR3 DNA sequence: TGTGCCAGCAGTTCCCGGGACAGAAATCAAGCTTTCTTT. This gives the protein CASSSRDRNQAFF.

The chain couples TRBV15 to TRBJ2-1; TRBD2 agrees at 7 bases. Unmatched junction bases numbered 7, after V lost 4 bases and J lost 4 bases. The CDR3 length is 15 residues. Germline V gene lookup returns CDR1 LNHNV and CDR2 YYDKDF (reference sequence). DNA of the CDR3: TGTGCCACCAGCAAGGTTGGGGAGGGGTACAATGAGCAGTTCTTC. It is translated as CATSKVGEGYNEQFF.

The chain links TRBV5-8 to TRBJ1-1; possible D gene TRBD1, 5 bases. This CDR3 region has 18 residues. The germline CDR1 and CDR2 sequences are SGHTS and YDEGEE. Deletions cut 0 bases from V and 4 bases from J, with 22 bases between. CDR3 in DNA: TGTGCCAGCAGCTTGGACGTGGTAGTAAGGGGCTTGGGCACTGAAGCTTTCTTT. Amino acid sequence: CASSLDVVVRGLGTEAFF.

This chain joins TRBV5-1 and TRBJ2-1; D might be TRBD2 (6 bases). The germline V and J ends were trimmed by 0 bases and 4 bases, with 11 bases remaining between them. Germline CDR1 is SGHRS and CDR2 is YFSETQ. CDR3 length equals 15 residues. The CDR3 sequence is CASSLDGRLYNEQFF. DNA of the CDR3: TGCGCCAGCAGCTTGGATGGGAGGTTATACAATGAGCAGTTCTTC.

The chain uses TRBV5-1 and TRBJ1-2, with no clear D. V was pared by 3 bases and J by 5 bases, with 14 bases between. Germline loops: CDR1 SGHRS, CDR2 YFSETQ. CDR3 length: 14 amino acids. CDR3 nucleotides: TGCGCCAGCAGCTCCGGAGCCACTCGGTATGGCTACACCTTC. It specifies CASSSGATRYGYTF.

This clone was recorded once. V and J are TRBV11-2 and TRBJ1-1; D is unresolved. The CDR3 spans 15 residues. With 0 bases removed from V and 8 bases from J, the gap between germline ends came to 16 bases. Germline CDR1 reads SGHAT; CDR2 reads FQNNGV. The CDR3 is CASSLDLADRVEAFF. The DNA for the CDR3 is TGTGCCAGCAGCTTAGACTTAGCGGACCGAGTGGAAGCTTTCTTT.

The V call is TRBV19, the J call TRBJ1-5; D may be TRBD1 (5 bases). V was pared by 4 bases and J by 0 bases, with 10 bases between. Per the germline V gene, CDR1 is LNHDA and CDR2 is SQIVND (reference sequence). The CDR3 is 15 amino acids. CDR3 loop: CASSTTENSNQPQHF. For the CDR3, the DNA is TGTGCCAGTAGTACGACAGAGAATAGCAATCAGCCCCAGCATTTT.

The V call is TRBV5-6, the J call TRBJ1-5, with D unclear. CDR1 and CDR2 (germline): SGHDT, YYEEEE. The CDR3 is 16 amino acids. V lost 1 base to trimming and J lost 1 base, with 12 bases between them. In DNA form, the CDR3 reads TGTGCCAGCAGCTTGAGCGCAAGTCGGAGCAATCAGCCCCAGCATTTT. Its translation is CASSLSASRSNQPQHF.

This sequence joins TRBV6-1 and TRBJ1-5; no clear D gene. Deletions cut 7 bases from V and 2 bases from J, with 15 bases between. From germline, CDR1 is MNHNS and CDR2 SASEGT. The CDR3 totals 15 residues. The chain's CDR3 is CASKAEAGGNQPQHF. CDR3 nucleotide sequence: TGTGCCAGCAAAGCCGAAGCAGGCGGCAATCAGCCCCAGCATTTT.

The chain employs TRBV6-5 and TRBJ2-5; 9 bases are shared with TRBD2. Germline CDR1 and CDR2: MNHEY and SVGAGI. The CDR3 is 15 residues long. With 2 bases clipped from V and 9 bases from J, the junction kept 10 bases outside the gene matches. CDR3 sequence reads: CASSYSLAGSGAQYF. CDR3 nucleotides: TGTGCCAGCAGTTACAGTCTAGCGGGGTCAGGGGCCCAGTACTTC.

V usage is TRBV5-4 and J usage is TRBJ2-7; 10 bases fit TRBD2. The germline V gene has CDR1 SGHNT and CDR2 YYREEE (reference sequence). CDR3 length: 16 amino acids. The junction had 9 bases not matched to a gene; V was cut back by 1 base and J by 5 bases. The CDR3 coding sequence is TGTGCCAGCAGCTTGCCGTCGAGCGGGGGGGTGAACGAGCAGTACTTC. It yields the protein CASSLPSSGGVNEQYF.

J is TRBJ2-1 and V is TRBV9; TRBD2 matches at 10 bases. The germline V gene encodes CDR1 SGDLS and CDR2 YYNGEE. The CDR3 sequence is 16 residues long. After removal of 0 bases from V and 2 bases from J, the junction contained 2 bases not matched to a gene. CDR3 sequence (DNA): TGTGCCAGCAGCGTAGACCTAGCGGGGGCCTACAATGAGCAGTTCTTC. Translated, it gives CASSVDLAGAYNEQFF.

The chain couples TRBV4-3 to TRBJ2-7; 7 bases are shared with TRBD1. CDR3 size: 15 residues. V trimming: 2 bases; J trimming: 0 bases; junction bases outside the gene matches: 4. Germline V lookup: CDR1 LGHNA, CDR2 YSLEER. CDR3 amino acids: CASSQFRDSSYEQYF. In DNA form, the CDR3 reads TGCGCCAGCAGCCAATTTCGGGACAGCTCCTACGAGCAGTACTTC.

This CDR3 is CASRPPPGNRARVKSEKLFF. CDR3 nucleotide sequence: TGTGCAAGTCGCCCCCCTCCTGGGAACAGGGCGCGAGTAAAAAGTGAAAAACTGTTTTTT. The V gene is TRBV12-2, the J gene TRBJ1-4; TRBD1 is the table's D call and was not checked against the DNA. TRBV12-2 is classified as a pseudogene. The CDR3 is 20 amino acids.